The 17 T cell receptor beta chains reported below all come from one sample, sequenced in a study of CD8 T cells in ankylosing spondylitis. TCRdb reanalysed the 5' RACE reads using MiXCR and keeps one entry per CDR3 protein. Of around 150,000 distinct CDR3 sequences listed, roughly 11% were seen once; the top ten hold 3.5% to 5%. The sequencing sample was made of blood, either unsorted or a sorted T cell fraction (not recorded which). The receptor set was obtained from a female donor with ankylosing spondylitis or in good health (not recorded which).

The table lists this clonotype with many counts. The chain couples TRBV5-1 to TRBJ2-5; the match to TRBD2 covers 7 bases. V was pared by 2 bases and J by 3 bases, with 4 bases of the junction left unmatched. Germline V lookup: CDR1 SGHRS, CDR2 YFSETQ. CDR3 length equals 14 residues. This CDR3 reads CASSFTAGEETQYF. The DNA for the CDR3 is TGCGCCAGCAGCTTCACGGCGGGAGAAGAGACCCAGTACTTC.

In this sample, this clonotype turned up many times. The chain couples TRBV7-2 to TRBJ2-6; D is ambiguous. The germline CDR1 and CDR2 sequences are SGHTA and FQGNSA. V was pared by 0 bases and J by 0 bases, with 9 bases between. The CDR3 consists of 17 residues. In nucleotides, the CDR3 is TGTGCCAGCAGCTTAGCCCCCTCAGGCTCTGGGGCCAACGTCCTGACTTTC. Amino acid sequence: CASSLAPSGSGANVLTF.

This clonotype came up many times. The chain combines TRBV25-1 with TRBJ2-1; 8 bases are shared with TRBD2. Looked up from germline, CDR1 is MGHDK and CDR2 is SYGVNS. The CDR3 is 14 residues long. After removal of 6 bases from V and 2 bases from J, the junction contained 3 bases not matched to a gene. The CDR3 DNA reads TGTGCCAGCAGAGCGGGGGCCACCTACAATGAGCAGTTCTTC. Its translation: CASRAGATYNEQFF.

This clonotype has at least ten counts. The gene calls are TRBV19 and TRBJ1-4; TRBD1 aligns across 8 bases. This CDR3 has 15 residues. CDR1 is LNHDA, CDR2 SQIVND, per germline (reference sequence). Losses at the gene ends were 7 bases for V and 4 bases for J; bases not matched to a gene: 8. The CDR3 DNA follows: TGTGCCAGTATCCGGACAGGGACCGGTAATGAAAAACTGTTTTTT. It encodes CASIRTGTGNEKLFF.

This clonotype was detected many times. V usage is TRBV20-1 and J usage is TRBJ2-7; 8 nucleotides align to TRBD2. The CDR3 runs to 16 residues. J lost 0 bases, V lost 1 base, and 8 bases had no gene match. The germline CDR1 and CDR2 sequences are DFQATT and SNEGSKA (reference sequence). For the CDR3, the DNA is TGCAGTGCTAGAGGGGGACTAGGCGGGAGCTCCTACGAGCAGTACTTC. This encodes CSARGGLGGSSYEQYF.

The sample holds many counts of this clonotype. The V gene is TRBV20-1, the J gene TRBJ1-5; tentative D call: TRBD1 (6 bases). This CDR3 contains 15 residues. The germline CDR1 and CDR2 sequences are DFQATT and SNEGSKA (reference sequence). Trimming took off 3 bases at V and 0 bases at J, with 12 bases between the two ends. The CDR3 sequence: CSASKGHNSNQPQHF. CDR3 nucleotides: TGCAGTGCTAGTAAGGGACATAATAGCAATCAGCCCCAGCATTTT.

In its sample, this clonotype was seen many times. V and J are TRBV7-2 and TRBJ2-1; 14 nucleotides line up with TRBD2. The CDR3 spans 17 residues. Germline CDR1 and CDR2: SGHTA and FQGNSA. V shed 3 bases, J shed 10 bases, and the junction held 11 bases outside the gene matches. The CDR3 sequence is CASSFSGTSGGRTEQFF. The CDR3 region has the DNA TGTGCCAGCAGCTTCTCCGGGACTAGCGGGGGTAGAACAGAGCAGTTCTTC.

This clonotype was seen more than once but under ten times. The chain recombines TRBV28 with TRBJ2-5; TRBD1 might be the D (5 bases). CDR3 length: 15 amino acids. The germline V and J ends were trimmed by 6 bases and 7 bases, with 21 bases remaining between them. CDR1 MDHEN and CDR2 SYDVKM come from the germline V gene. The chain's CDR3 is CASSRPDLQQGTQYF. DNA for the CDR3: TGTGCCAGCAGCCGTCCTGACCTACAGCAGGGGACCCAGTACTTC.

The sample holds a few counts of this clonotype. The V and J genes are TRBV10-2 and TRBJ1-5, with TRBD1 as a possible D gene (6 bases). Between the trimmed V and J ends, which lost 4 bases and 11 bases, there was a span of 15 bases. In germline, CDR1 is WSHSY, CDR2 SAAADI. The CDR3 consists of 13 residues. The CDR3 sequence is CASSVAGVETQHF. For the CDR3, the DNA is TGCGCCAGCAGTGTTGCAGGGGTGGAAACCCAGCATTTT.

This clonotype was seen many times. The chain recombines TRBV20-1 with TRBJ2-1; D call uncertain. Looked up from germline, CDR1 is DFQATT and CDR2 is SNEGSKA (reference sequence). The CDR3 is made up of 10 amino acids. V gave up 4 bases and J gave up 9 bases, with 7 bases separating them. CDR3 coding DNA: TGCAGTGCTATAGTGCGTGAGCAGTTCTTC. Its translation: CSAIVREQFF.

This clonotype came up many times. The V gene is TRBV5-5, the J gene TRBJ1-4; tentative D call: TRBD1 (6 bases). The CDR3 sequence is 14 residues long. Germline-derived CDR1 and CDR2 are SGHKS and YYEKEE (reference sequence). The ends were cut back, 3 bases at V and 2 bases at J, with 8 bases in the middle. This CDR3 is CASSWTATNEKLFF. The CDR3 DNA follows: TGTGCCAGCAGCTGGACAGCTACTAATGAAAAACTGTTTTTT.

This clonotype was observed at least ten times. CDR3 nucleotide sequence: TGTGCCAGCAGCTTAGAACAGGGGGCTGGCGGCACCTTC. Amino acid sequence: CASSLEQGAGGTF. This chain uses TRBV7-9 with TRBJ1-2, with 9 nucleotides matching TRBD1. Germline V gives CDR1 SEHNR, CDR2 FQNEAQ (reference sequence). The trim removed 1 base at V and 13 bases at J, leaving 7 bases unmatched. This CDR3 comprises 13 residues.

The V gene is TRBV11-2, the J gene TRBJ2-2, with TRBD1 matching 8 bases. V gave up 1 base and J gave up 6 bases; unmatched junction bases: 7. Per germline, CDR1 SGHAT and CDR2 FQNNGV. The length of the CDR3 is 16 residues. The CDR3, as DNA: TGTGCCAGCAGCTTAGTTACGACAGGGGTGTCCGGGGAGCTGTTTTTT. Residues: CASSLVTTGVSGELFF.

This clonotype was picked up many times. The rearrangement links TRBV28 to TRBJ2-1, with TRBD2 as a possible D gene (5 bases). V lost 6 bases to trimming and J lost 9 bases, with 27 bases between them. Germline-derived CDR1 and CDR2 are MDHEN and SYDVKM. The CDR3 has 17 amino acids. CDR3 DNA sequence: TGTGCCAGCAGCCCACTATCCGGGTTCGGGCTAGGGAGTGAGCAGTTCTTC. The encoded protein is CASSPLSGFGLGSEQFF.

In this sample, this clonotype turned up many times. The CDR3 is CSARGDRNIQPLHF. Written as DNA, the CDR3 is TGCAGTGCTAGAGGAGACAGGAATATTCAACCCCTCCACTTT. The chain is built from TRBV20-1 and TRBJ1-6, with D maybe TRBD1 (6 bases). The CDR3 sequence is 14 residues long. V was cut by 1 base and J by 12 bases, with 16 bases left in between. Germline CDR1 reads DFQATT; CDR2 reads SNEGSKA (reference sequence).

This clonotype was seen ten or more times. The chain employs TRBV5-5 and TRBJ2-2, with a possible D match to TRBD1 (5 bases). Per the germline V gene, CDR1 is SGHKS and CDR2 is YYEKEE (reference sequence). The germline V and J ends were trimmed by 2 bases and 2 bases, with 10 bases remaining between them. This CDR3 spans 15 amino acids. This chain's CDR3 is CASSFLGLNTGELFF. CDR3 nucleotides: TGTGCCAGCAGCTTTCTGGGGCTAAACACCGGGGAGCTGTTTTTT.

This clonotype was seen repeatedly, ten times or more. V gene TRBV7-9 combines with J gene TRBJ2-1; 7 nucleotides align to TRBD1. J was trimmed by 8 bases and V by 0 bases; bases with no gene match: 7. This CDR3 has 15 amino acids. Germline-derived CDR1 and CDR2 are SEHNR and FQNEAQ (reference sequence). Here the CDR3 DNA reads TGTGCCAGCAGCTTAGCGCTAAGGGGGCGCGATGAGCAGTTCTTC. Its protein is CASSLALRGRDEQFF.